The clone carrying this T cell receptor beta chain was picked up one time. Its antigen is not identified. Sequencing of each sample assayed around 10^5 TCR templates. Repertoires were generated with immunoSEQ multiplex PCR, while TCRdb's copy carries only in-frame clones and drops some. Seen here are some 70,000 clones, 80% to 90% observed once, and the top ten hold around 1.6%. Looked up from germline, CDR1 is MNHEY and CDR2 is SMNVEV (reference sequence). The V end was cut by 3 bases, the J end by 2 bases, with 20 bases between. This CDR3 is built from 17 residues. This sample is part of a study of siplizumab effects on memory and regulatory T cells. Study-level points and caveats: Phenotypic classification as naive or memory proved unattainable for roughly 80-96% of proliferating CD4+ or CD8+ clones. Unstimulated subset assignment was obtained for only a minor fraction of alloreactive clones.

The chain has TRBV27 and TRBJ2-7, with D maybe TRBD2 (6 bases). Material for sequencing was Tregs sorted from blood. The source is a human donor in good health. The CDR3: CASSFGITGTGPYEQYF. The DNA for the CDR3 is TGTGCCAGCAGTTTTGGTATTACCGGGACTGGGCCCTACGAGCAGTACTTC.